A single sample is the source of the 21 T cell receptor beta chains below, sequenced in a study of cytomegalovirus exposure and HLA in healthy donors. Amplification used 60 Vbeta primers and 13 Jbeta primers. Profiled with immunoSEQ multiplex PCR; TCRdb holds only in-frame clones, not every one. The sample lists about 80,000 clones; approximately 60% were seen once. Specimen: PBMCs. Receptors originate from a male donor in good health and CMV-seropositive.

The chain has TRBV13 and TRBJ2-4; 7 bases are shared with TRBD2. V lost 5 bases and J lost 0; bases outside the gene matches: 7. Germline V gene data show CDR1 as PRHDT and CDR2 as FYEKMQ (reference sequence). The CDR3 runs to 16 residues. The CDR3 is CASSDKRGLAKNIQYF. The CDR3 bases are TGTGCCAGCAGCGATAAGCGGGGTTTAGCCAAAAACATTCAGTACTTC.

The chain couples TRBV6-5 to TRBJ2-1; 7 bases align to TRBD2. The CDR3 length is 15 residues. Germline CDR1 MNHEY, CDR2 SVGAGI. The V gene end was trimmed by 6 bases and the J gene end by 0 bases; junction bases not matched to a gene: 5. In DNA form, the CDR3 reads TGTGCCAGCAGCTCTAGCGGAAGCTCCTACAATGAGCAGTTCTTC. Amino acids: CASSSSGSSYNEQFF.

A few counts support this clone. The chain carries TRBV14 and TRBJ2-7; the match to TRBD2 covers 8 bases. Germline V CDR1 and CDR2: SGHDN, FVKESK. CDR3 size: 14 residues. Unmatched junction bases numbered 2, after V lost 1 base and J lost 3 bases. CDR3 sequence reads: CASSQGTSGYEQYF. In DNA, the CDR3 is TGTGCCAGCAGCCAAGGTACTAGCGGCTACGAGCAGTACTTC.

The chain carries TRBV11-2 and TRBJ2-3; D possibly corresponds to TRBD1 (5 bases). Germline lookup yields CDR1 SGHAT and CDR2 FQNNGV. With 8 bases removed from V and 2 bases from J, the gap between germline ends came to 8 bases. This CDR3 comprises 12 residues. CDR3 coding DNA: TGTGCCAGCGGGGCCCTCACAGATACGCAGTATTTT. This codes for CASGALTDTQYF. The full variable domain, in which reference TRBV11-2 and TRBJ2-3 provide the parts outside the CDR3, is EAGVAQSPRYKIIEKRQSVAFWCNPISGHATLYWYQQILGQGPKLLIQFQNNGVVDDSQLPKDRFSAERLKGVDSTLKIQPAKLEDSAVYLCASGALTDTQYFGPGTRLTVL.

This chain joins TRBV5-4 and TRBJ1-1; 11 bases align to TRBD1. This CDR3 is 16 amino acids long. The germline gives CDR1 SGHNT, CDR2 YYREEE (reference sequence). V was pared by 4 bases and J by 3 bases, with 8 bases of the junction left unmatched. CDR3 bases: TGTGCCAGCAGCCCCACGGGACAGGGGGGAGACACTGAAGCTTTCTTT. Translation: CASSPTGQGGDTEAFF.

V and J are TRBV7-9 and TRBJ2-5; D is uncertain. Trimming cost V 2 bases and J 3 bases, with 7 bases left between them. The germline CDR1 and CDR2 sequences are SEHNR and FQNEAQ (reference sequence). The CDR3 is 13 residues long. CDR3 residues: CASSLQPEETQYF. CDR3 sequence (DNA): TGTGCCAGCAGCTTACAACCAGAAGAGACCCAGTACTTC.

The rearrangement uses TRBV27 and TRBJ1-2; D is possibly TRBD1 (6 bases). CDR1 is MNHEY and CDR2 is SMNVEV in the germline V gene (reference sequence). This CDR3 comprises 13 residues. V was clipped by 5 bases and J by 11 bases, with 18 bases between them. The chain's CDR3 is CASSPLGRGWYTF. As DNA, the CDR3 is TGTGCCAGCAGTCCCTTGGGGAGGGGGTGGTACACCTTC.

The V call is TRBV10-3, the J call TRBJ2-3, with 9 bases matching TRBD2. Germline CDR1 and CDR2: ENHRY and SYGVKD. The CDR3 has 15 residues. V dropped 11 bases and J dropped 5; count of bases not matched to a gene: 14. CDR3 sequence: CAAFDSGSPRDTQYF. In DNA, the CDR3 is TGTGCCGCCTTCGATAGCGGGAGTCCCAGAGATACGCAGTATTTT.

This clone was counted only a few times. The chain joins TRBV5-4 to TRBJ2-7; D is uncertain. The V and J ends lost 0 bases and 4 bases respectively, with 8 bases between them. Germline V gives CDR1 SGHNT, CDR2 YYREEE (reference sequence). CDR3 length: 13 residues. CDR3 residues: CASSLGAGYEQYF. The CDR3 DNA reads TGTGCCAGCAGCTTGGGGGCTGGGTACGAGCAGTACTTC.

V is TRBV19 and J is TRBJ1-6, with D possibly TRBD1 on 6 matching bases. CDR1 is LNHDA, CDR2 SQIVND, per germline (reference sequence). V lost 5 bases, J lost 8 bases, and 13 bases lay in between. This CDR3 contains 14 residues. The CDR3 is CASSSGQTYSPLHF. The CDR3 DNA reads as TGTGCCAGTAGTTCCGGACAGACCTATTCACCCCTCCACTTT.

V is TRBV15 and J is TRBJ1-5; 7 bases agree with TRBD1. V dropped 3 bases and J dropped 7; count of bases not matched to a gene: 9. The CDR3 extends over 15 amino acids. Germline CDR1 and CDR2: LNHNV and YYDKDF (reference sequence). The CDR3 spells CATSREQGLGQPQHF. The DNA of the CDR3 is TGTGCCACCAGCAGGGAACAGGGGTTGGGGCAGCCCCAGCATTTT.

This clone was counted a few times. The chain recombines TRBV5-5 with TRBJ2-1, with 7 bases aligning to TRBD2. V shed 4 bases and J 2 bases; nucleotides not matched to a gene: 9. Germline CDR1 and CDR2: SGHKS and YYEKEE (reference sequence). The CDR3 loop spans 16 amino acids. CDR3 sequence: CASSVEGREAYNEQFF. DNA for the CDR3: TGTGCCAGCAGCGTGGAGGGGAGGGAGGCCTACAATGAGCAGTTCTTC.

V usage is TRBV6-5 and J usage is TRBJ1-1; D gene ambiguous. The CDR3 spans 11 residues. The germline V and J ends were trimmed by 4 bases and 11 bases, with 11 bases remaining between them. CDR1 and CDR2 from the germline V gene are MNHEY and SVGAGI. The chain's CDR3 is CASSSRDLAFF. The CDR3 nucleotides read TGTGCCAGCAGTTCCCGGGATCTGGCTTTCTTT.

The chain has TRBV5-8 and TRBJ1-1; weak D call: TRBD1 (5 bases). CDR3 length: 16 amino acids. Looked up from germline, CDR1 is SGHTS and CDR2 is YDEGEE. Trimming pared 3 bases from V and 9 bases from J, leaving 24 bases between. CDR3 sequence reads: CASSWGLDTPGKKAFF. For the CDR3, the DNA is TGTGCCAGCAGCTGGGGACTGGACACCCCGGGGAAAAAAGCTTTCTTT.

This clone was counted a few times. This sequence joins TRBV27 and TRBJ2-7; tentative D call: TRBD1 (5 bases). Germline lookup yields CDR1 MNHEY and CDR2 SMNVEV (reference sequence). CDR3 length: 13 amino acids. Trimming pared 0 bases from V and 6 bases from J, leaving 9 bases between. CDR3 bases: TGTGCCAGCAGTTTATCTCAGGGATCCGAGCAGTACTTC. Protein: CASSLSQGSEQYF.

V gene TRBV28 combines with J gene TRBJ2-7; possible D gene TRBD2, 5 bases. Germline V gene data show CDR1 as MDHEN and CDR2 as SYDVKM. The length of the CDR3 is 13 residues. V was pared by 4 bases and J by 4 bases, with 11 bases between. The CDR3 DNA sequence: TGTGCCAGCAGTTCTGGGAGTGGTTACGAGCAGTACTTC. Translating gives CASSSGSGYEQYF.

The CDR3 loop reads CASSYRDTSYEQYF. CDR3 bases: TGTGCCAGCAGTTACAGGGACACCTCCTACGAGCAGTACTTC. The V and J genes are TRBV6-6 and TRBJ2-7, with a weak D call TRBD1 (6 bases). CDR1 and CDR2 (germline): MNHNY, SVGAGI (reference sequence). Trimming shortened V by 2 bases and J by 0 bases, and 8 bases separated the two germline ends. This CDR3 has 14 amino acids.

This clone was seen a few times. The chain combines TRBV9 with TRBJ2-3; 7 bases fit TRBD2. V lost 7 bases to trimming and J lost 4 bases; unmatched junction nucleotides: 3. Germline V gives CDR1 SGDLS, CDR2 YYNGEE. This CDR3 is built from 12 residues. The CDR3 coding sequence is TGTGCCAGCGGGCGGGAGTCAGATACGCAGTATTTT. This codes for CASGRESDTQYF.

V usage is TRBV7-9 and J usage is TRBJ2-1; the D gene is possibly TRBD1 (5 bases). Germline-derived CDR1 and CDR2 are SEHNR and FQNEAQ (reference sequence). V was trimmed by 1 base and J by 6 bases, leaving 10 bases between them. The CDR3 loop spans 14 amino acids. CDR3 residues: CASSLEGLVNEQFF. For the CDR3, the DNA is TGTGCCAGCAGCTTAGAGGGGTTGGTCAATGAGCAGTTCTTC.

The chain couples TRBV6-6 to TRBJ1-3; a possible D gene is TRBD1 (5 bases). Trimming took 7 bases from V and 0 from J, leaving 10 bases between them. Germline V lookup: CDR1 MNHNY, CDR2 SVGAGI (reference sequence). This CDR3 spans 14 amino acids. CDR3 sequence reads: CASTPQVSGNTIYF. CDR3 bases: TGTGCCAGCACTCCACAGGTCTCTGGAAACACCATATATTTT.

This clone was seen a few times. The chain couples TRBV2 to TRBJ2-3, with D unclear. V was shortened by 5 bases and J by 6 bases, with 6 bases between the two germline ends. The CDR3 consists of 11 residues. CDR1 SNHLY and CDR2 FYNNEI come from the germline V gene. This CDR3 reads CASSYQDTQYF. The CDR3 DNA reads as TGTGCCAGCAGTTACCAGGATACGCAGTATTTT.